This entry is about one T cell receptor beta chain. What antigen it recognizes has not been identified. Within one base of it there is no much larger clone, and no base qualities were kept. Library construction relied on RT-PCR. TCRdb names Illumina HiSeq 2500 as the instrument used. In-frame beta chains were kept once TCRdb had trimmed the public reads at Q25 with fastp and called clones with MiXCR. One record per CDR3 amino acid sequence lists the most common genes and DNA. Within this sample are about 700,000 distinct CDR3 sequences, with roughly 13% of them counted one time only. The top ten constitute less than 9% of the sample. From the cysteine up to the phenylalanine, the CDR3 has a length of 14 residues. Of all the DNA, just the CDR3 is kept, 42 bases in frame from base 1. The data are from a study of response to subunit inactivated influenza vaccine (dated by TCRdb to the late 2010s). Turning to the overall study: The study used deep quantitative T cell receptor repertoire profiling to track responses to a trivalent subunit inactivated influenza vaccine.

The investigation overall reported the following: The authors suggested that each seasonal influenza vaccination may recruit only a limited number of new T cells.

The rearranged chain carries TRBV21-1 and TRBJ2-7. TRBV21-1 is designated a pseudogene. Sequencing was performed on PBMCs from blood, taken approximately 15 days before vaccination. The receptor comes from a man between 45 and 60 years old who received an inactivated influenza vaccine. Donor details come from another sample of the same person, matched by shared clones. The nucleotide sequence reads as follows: TGTGCCAGCAGCAGCTCGGACGTTCCCTACGAGCAGTACTTC. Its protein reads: CASSSSDVPYEQYF.